This T cell receptor beta chain was documented in a study of T cells in Graves' hyperthyroidism and ophthalmopathy. Study-level information: Peripheral blood draws took place at initial diagnosis, ahead of any treatment.

Comments on this clonotype: A read error may account for a junction end that differs from germline.

Amplified TCR beta CDR3 regions derived from RNA transcripts. The HTBI primer set served for first-round RT-PCR of the TCR CDR3. MiXCR, applied by TCRdb to the multiplex PCR reads, yields one record per CDR3 protein. Here the sample spans around 340,000 distinct CDR3 sequences, approximately 14% being singletons. The length of the CDR3 is 16 residues. Germline V lookup: CDR1 DFQATT, CDR2 SNEGSKA (reference sequence). This receptor was identified in a woman in her 30s with Graves' hyperthyroidism. This chain uses TRBV20-1 with TRBJ2-1; a possible D gene is TRBD2 (6 bases). The specimen was blood. Here the CDR3 DNA reads TGCGGTGCGTCACCCCTGGCTAGCGAGGTCTACAATGAGCAGTTCTTC. Translated, it gives CGASPLASEVYNEQFF.